These T cell receptor beta chains were read from a single sample in a study of blood T cell repertoires in COVID-19. Sequenced by immunoSEQ multiplex PCR; TCRdb stores in-frame clones only, minus some. The sample lists around 290,000 clones; around nine tenths were seen once. Sequencing used PBMCs or T cells enriched from blood (not recorded which). These receptor sequences come from a woman between 18 and 30 years old who had recovered from COVID-19. Both conserved end residues are part of each CDR3. A D gene is named only where the DNA matches it firmly. Expanded clones are given a class, and other clones once, few, many or no size at all.

. | . | TRBJ1-4 | TRBV3-1/TRBV3-2 | TGTGCCAGCAGCCAAGATGTGGGGCTCTGGGAAAAACTGTTTTTT | CASSQDVGLWEKLFF
. | . | TRBJ1-5 | TRBV6-2/TRBV6-3 | TGTGCCAGCAGTTACTCAGGGGCGTTTAATCAGCCCCAGCATTTT | CASSYSGAFNQPQHF
. | . | TRBJ1-1 | TRBV6-5 | TGTGCCAGCACCCCCGTGGGGCGCACTGAAGCTTTCTTT | CASTPVGRTEAFF
. | . | TRBJ1-2 | TRBV7-2 | TGTGCCAGCAGCTTAGAATTCGGCGTGCCCGGGGGCTACACCTTC | CASSLEFGVPGGYTF
. | . | TRBJ2-7 | TRBV30 | TGTGCCTGGAGTGTAGGGAGGACTGGCTCCTACGAGCAGTACTTC | CAWSVGRTGSYEQYF
TRBD1 | . | TRBJ1-6 | TRBV27 | TGTGCCAGCAGTACCCGACAGGGGATAGGTAATTCACCCCTCCACTTT | CASSTRQGIGNSPLHF
TRBD1 | . | TRBJ1-2 | TRBV10-3 | TGTGCCATCAAGGGGGGTAGGTCGGGACAGGCGTCATTTGGCTACACCTTC | CAIKGGRSGQASFGYTF
TRBD2 | . | TRBJ2-3 | TRBV10-3 | TGTGCCATCAGCACTAGCGGGGGCCTGGATACGCAGTATTTT | CAISTSGGLDTQYF
TRBD1 | . | TRBJ2-5 | TRBV7-2 | TGTGCCAGCTTACCCTCTCGGGACAGGGTTGAAGAGACCCAGTACTTC | CASLPSRDRVEETQYF
. | . | TRBJ1-1 | TRBV7-2 | TGTGCCAGCAGCTTAGCCGAGGACACTGAAGCTTTCTTT | CASSLAEDTEAFF
TRBD1 | . | TRBJ1-2 | TRBV3-1/TRBV3-2 | TGTGCCAGCAGCCAAAAGGGGACAGGTCTTGGTGGCTACACCTTC | CASSQKGTGLGGYTF
. | . | TRBJ1-6 | TRBV5-1 | TGCGCCAGCAGCTTGGAACCGCGGAATTCACCCCTCCACTTT | CASSLEPRNSPLHF
TRBD2 | . | TRBJ2-3 | TRBV29-1 | TGCAGCGTTGAGCACCCTAGCGGAGGGACGCAGTATTTT | CSVEHPSGGTQYF
TRBD1 | . | TRBJ1-1 | TRBV12-3/TRBV12-4 | TGTGCCAGCAGTTCGACAGGGACTGAAGCTTTCTTT | CASSSTGTEAFF
TRBD2 | . | TRBJ2-1 | TRBV15 | TGTGCCACCAGCAGAGGAGCGGGAGTAAATGAGCAGTTCTTC | CATSRGAGVNEQFF
. | . | TRBJ2-2 | TRBV3-1/TRBV3-2 | TGTGCCAGCAGCCAAATGAGTTTGAACACCGGGGAGCTGTTTTTT | CASSQMSLNTGELFF
TRBD2 | once | TRBJ2-2 | TRBV11-3 | TGTGCCAGCAGCTTGTACGGGGGGGCGGAAACCGGGGAGCTGTTTTTT | CASSLYGGAETGELFF
. | . | TRBJ2-3 | TRBV11-3 | TGTGCCAGCAGCTTGAGGCAGGGGACGCAGTATTTT | CASSLRQGTQYF
TRBD1 | . | TRBJ1-3 | TRBV9 | TGTGCCAGCAGCACAAGACAGGGCACTGCTGGAAACACCATATATTTT | CASSTRQGTAGNTIYF
. | . | TRBJ2-3 | TRBV27 | TGTGCCAGCAGTTTAGAACTACGGGGCACAGATACGCAGTATTTT | CASSLELRGTDTQYF
. | . | TRBJ1-5 | TRBV6-2/TRBV6-3 | TGTGCCAGCAGTTACCGGTATCAGCCCCAGCATTTT | CASSYRYQPQHF
TRBD1 | . | TRBJ1-3 | TRBV23-1 | TGCGCCAGCAGTCTGACAGGGGGCTGGGGAGGAAACACCATATATTTT | CASSLTGGWGGNTIYF
TRBD1 | . | TRBJ1-2 | TRBV7-9 | TGTGCCAGCAGTAGAGGACAGGGGGATGGCTACACCTTC | CASSRGQGDGYTF
TRBD2 | . | TRBJ2-1 | TRBV15 | TGTGCCACCAGCAGCGGACTAGCGGTACGGAATGAGCAGTTCTTC | CATSSGLAVRNEQFF
. | . | TRBJ1-1 | TRBV5-4 | TGTGCCAGCAGCTTCCCGGGGGAGAACACTGAAGCTTTCTTT | CASSFPGENTEAFF
TRBD1 | once | TRBJ1-1 | TRBV10-3 | TGTGCCATCAGTTGGGGACAGGGGGCAACTGAAGCTTTCTTT | CAISWGQGATEAFF
. | . | TRBJ1-1 | TRBV30 | TGTGCCTGGAGGCCCACTGTGAACACTGAAGCTTTCTTT | CAWRPTVNTEAFF
. | . | TRBJ2-2 | TRBV11-3 | TGTGCCAGCAATAAAGCGGCGGTGAACACCGGGGAGCTGTTTTTT | CASNKAAVNTGELFF
. | . | TRBJ1-6 | TRBV27 | TGTGCCAGCAGTTTTTGGCAGGATAATTCACCCCTCCACTTT | CASSFWQDNSPLHF
. | . | TRBJ1-2 | TRBV30 | TGTGCCTGGACGGAGGCTAACTATGGCTACACCTTC | CAWTEANYGYTF
. | once | TRBJ2-3 | TRBV24-1 | TGTGCCACCGAGGGCAGAGAAACAGATACGCAGTATTTT | CATEGRETDTQYF
TRBD2 | . | TRBJ2-3 | TRBV5-1 | TGCGCCAGCAGAGAACCTTTACGGGGGAGGGCCCCAGATACGCAGTATTTT | CASREPLRGRAPDTQYF
TRBD1 | once | TRBJ2-3 | TRBV6-5 | TGTGCCAGCAGTTACATCAGGGGGTCAGATACGCAGTATTTT | CASSYIRGSDTQYF
TRBD1 | . | TRBJ1-3 | TRBV5-1 | TGCGCCAGCAGCTTGGCGGGACAGGTCTCTGGAAACACCATATATTTT | CASSLAGQVSGNTIYF
TRBD2 | . | TRBJ2-7 | TRBV7-6 | TGTGCCAGCAGCTTAGAGGCGGGGGGCCGCTACGAGCAGTACTTC | CASSLEAGGRYEQYF
. | once | TRBJ2-7 | TRBV12-3/TRBV12-4 | TGTGCCAGCAGTTTCGGGTCAACACAGTACTTC | CASSFGSTQYF
TRBD1 | . | TRBJ1-4 | TRBV7-9 | TGTGCCAGCAGCCTCAGGGGGGAAAATGAAAAACTGTTTTTT | CASSLRGENEKLFF
TRBD1 | . | TRBJ2-7 | TRBV2 | TGTGCCAGCAGTCCTCCGGGACAGGTAACCTACGAGCAGTACTTC | CASSPPGQVTYEQYF
TRBD1 | few | TRBJ2-7 | TRBV10-3 | TGTGCCATCAGAGGACAGGTTTTATACGAGCAGTACTTC | CAIRGQVLYEQYF
TRBD2 | once | TRBJ2-1 | TRBV11-2 | TGTGCCAGCAGCTCGAGGGTAGCGGGAGTCCATGAGCAGTTCTTC | CASSSRVAGVHEQFF
TRBD2 | . | TRBJ2-2 | TRBV3-1/TRBV3-2 | TGTGCCAGCAACCCTAGCGGGATCCATGAGGAGCTGTTTTTT | CASNPSGIHEELFF
. | . | TRBJ2-3 | TRBV7-9 | TGTGCCAGCAGCATAAATGAAGGAGGGGGGGCAGATACGCAGTATTTT | CASSINEGGGADTQYF
. | . | TRBJ1-1 | TRBV19 | TGTGCCAGTAGTATAGCCCTCAGGGAAATTAACACTGAAGCTTTCTTT | CASSIALREINTEAFF
TRBD1 | . | TRBJ1-1 | TRBV6-5 | TGTGCCAGCAGTTTGACAGGGGACATGAACACTGAAGCTTTCTTT | CASSLTGDMNTEAFF
TRBD1 | . | TRBJ2-7 | TRBV4-1 | TGCGCCAGCAGCCAATATAAGGGGGCCCCCTACGAGCAGTACTTC | CASSQYKGAPYEQYF
TRBD2 | . | TRBJ2-7 | TRBV7-2 | TGTGCCAGCAGCCCGGACGTTAGCGGGGGCCCCTACGAGCAGTACTTC | CASSPDVSGGPYEQYF
. | . | TRBJ2-3 | TRBV28 | TGTGCCAGCAGTTTACCCGTCCTTAGTGCAGATACGCAGTATTTT | CASSLPVLSADTQYF
TRBD1 | . | TRBJ1-6 | TRBV25-1 | TGTGCCAGCAGTGACACCCTCGGGACAGGGCTGAATTCACCCCTCCACTTT | CASSDTLGTGLNSPLHF
TRBD1 | . | TRBJ1-6 | TRBV7-2 | TGTGCCAGCAGGCAAGACAGGGCGGGGAATTCACCCCTCCACTTT | CASRQDRAGNSPLHF
. | . | TRBJ1-1 | TRBV4-1 | TGCGCCAGCAGCCAAATCAGGGGAACTGAAGCTTTCTTT | CASSQIRGTEAFF
. | . | TRBJ2-5 | TRBV2 | TGTGCCAGCAGTGTTTGGGGCCCGCAAGAGACCCAGTACTTC | CASSVWGPQETQYF
TRBD1 | . | TRBJ1-1 | TRBV9 | TGTGCCAGCAGCTCCCGACAGGGCTTACACACTGAAGCTTTCTTT | CASSSRQGLHTEAFF
. | . | TRBJ2-1 | TRBV9 | TGTGCCAGCAGCGAAGCCCTAGGATCACTACATGAGCAGTTCTTC | CASSEALGSLHEQFF
TRBD1 | . | TRBJ1-2 | TRBV7-9 | TGTGCCAGCAGCCTACCAAGACAGGGGGCTTCGAGCTACACCTTC | CASSLPRQGASSYTF
TRBD1 | . | TRBJ1-6 | TRBV6-1 | TGTGCCAGCAGTGTGGCTCAGGGGGCGGCCACGGATTCACCCCTCCACTTT | CASSVAQGAATDSPLHF
. | . | TRBJ2-1 | TRBV6-1 | TGTGCCAGCAGTGAAGCGGTGGCAGGGATAGGCAATGAGCAGTTCTTC | CASSEAVAGIGNEQFF
TRBD2 | . | TRBJ2-3 | TRBV3-1/TRBV3-2 | TGTGCCAGCAGCCAAGATGTGGGCGGGGGGGCCCCCGATACGCAGTATTTT | CASSQDVGGGAPDTQYF
. | . | TRBJ2-3 | TRBV29-1 | TGCAGCGTTGACAGGGGAAGCACAGATACGCAGTATTTT | CSVDRGSTDTQYF